This TCR beta chain was obtained from a study of T cell responses to AZD1222 COVID-19 vaccine. Overall study findings and caveats: Mapped onto spike, vaccine-associated CD4 TCRs spanned it and were dominant at 160-218 and 743-854. Only 5 or 6 individuals given AZD1222 were seropositive at baseline. Reportedly, close to half of spike-specific TCRs are directed against unmutated variant regions. Recipients of two AZD1222 doses showed rising Spike-specific TCR breadth and depth.

Here immunoSEQ multiplex PCR was the method, and the copy in TCRdb shows in-frame clones only, minus some. The sample includes about 79,000 clones, 89% of them seen just once. The V gene lost 4 bases and the J gene lost 2 bases, with 10 bases spanning the gap. The germline gives CDR1 LNHNV, CDR2 YYDKDF (reference sequence). The CDR3 has 14 amino acids. Comments on this clone: The target antigen is unknown.

The sample here was peripheral blood, taken 28 days after the second AZD1222 dose. The V and J genes are TRBV15 and TRBJ2-3; D uncertain. This TCR was recovered from an adult who received the AZD1222 COVID-19 vaccine. Here the CDR3 reads CATSIRLTTDTQYF. The CDR3 DNA reads as TGTGCCACCAGCATAAGACTGACCACAGATACGCAGTATTTT.